Listed here are 24 T cell receptor beta chains from one sample, sequenced in a study of T cells after yellow fever vaccination. TCRdb independently ran MiXCR on the 5' RACE reads; one entry per CDR3 protein. The sample records under 70,000 distinct CDR3 sequences, roughly 7.4% being singletons. The specimen was CD8+ T cells sorted from PBMCs, collected on the day of the first yellow fever vaccination. These receptors all come from a man between 18 and 35 years old who received the YFV17D yellow fever vaccine.

This clonotype has just a few counts. The chain has TRBV29-1 and TRBJ2-1; perhaps TRBD2 as D (6 bases). Germline V gives CDR1 SQVTM, CDR2 ANQGSEA. Trimming pared 8 bases from V and 5 bases from J, leaving 16 bases between. This CDR3 is built from 13 residues. The CDR3 DNA reads TGCAGCACCCCCCGCGGGGATCACAATGAGCAGTTCTTC. Translation: CSTPRGDHNEQFF.

This clonotype came up once. One end of the junction fails to match germline, which may point to a read error. The chain carries TRBV4-1 and TRBJ2-3; D is perhaps TRBD2 (6 bases). The CDR3 runs 16 residues. Germline CDR1 and CDR2: MGHRA and YSYEKL. The CDR3 protein is CACSQERGSFTDTQYF. CDR3 DNA sequence: TGCGCCTGCAGCCAAGAACGGGGGAGCTTCACAGATACGCAGTATTTT.

This clonotype has only a few counts. Here the CDR3 reads CASSFWGIDEQFF. CDR3 DNA: TGTGCCAGCAGCTTTTGGGGTATCGATGAGCAGTTCTTC. This rearrangement joins TRBV7-8 to TRBJ2-1; the D is unclear. V lost 3 bases and J lost 8, with 11 bases in between. This CDR3 is built from 13 residues. From germline, CDR1 is SGHVS and CDR2 FQNEAQ.

This clonotype was observed many times. The chain joins TRBV6-4 to TRBJ2-2; maybe TRBD1 (7 bases). The germline CDR1 and CDR2 sequences are MRHNA and SNTAGT. The CDR3 spans 14 residues. Trimming removed 5 bases at V and 3 bases at J, with 10 bases between. The CDR3 DNA reads as TGTGCCAGCAGTCAGGGGGGATACACCGGGGAGCTGTTTTTT. This gives the protein CASSQGGYTGELFF.

This clonotype was counted at least ten times. This sequence joins TRBV6-5 and TRBJ1-1; the D is unclear. CDR1 and CDR2 (germline): MNHEY, SVGAGI. The CDR3 extends over 15 amino acids. V shed 3 bases and J shed 0 bases, with 11 bases lying between them. The CDR3 DNA reads TGTGCCAGCAGTTATTCACCAGCGATGAACACTGAAGCTTTCTTT. This sequence encodes CASSYSPAMNTEAFF.

This clonotype was seen repeatedly, ten times or more. The chain uses TRBV19 and TRBJ2-1, with 10 bases lining up with TRBD2. The length of the CDR3 is 14 residues. Germline V gene data show CDR1 as LNHDA and CDR2 as SQIVND (reference sequence). V was clipped by 6 bases and J by 8 bases; unmatched bases: 7. The CDR3 loop reads CASSKAGGGYEQFF. The CDR3, as DNA: TGTGCCAGTAGCAAAGCGGGGGGGGGCTATGAGCAGTTCTTC. Filled out from reference TRBV19 and TRBJ2-1, the complete variable domain reads DGGITQSPKYLFRKEGQNVTLSCEQNLNHDAMYWYRQDPGQGLRLIYYSQIVNDFQKGDIAEGYSVSREKKESFPLTVTSAQKNPTAFYLCASSKAGGGYEQFFGPGTRLTVL.

Only a few counts were recorded for this clonotype. This chain connects TRBV9 to TRBJ1-2, with D perhaps matching TRBD1 (6 bases). The CDR3 sequence is 19 residues long. CDR1 and CDR2 from the germline V gene are SGDLS and YYNGEE. V was pared by 4 bases and J by 8 bases, with 33 bases between. The CDR3 here is CASSTDPSPRQDRITGYTF. In nucleotides, the CDR3 is TGTGCCAGCAGCACCGACCCATCACCTCGACAAGACAGGATCACGGGCTACACCTTC.

Regarding this clonotype: At one end, the junction sequence differs from germline, possibly due to a read error. The chain uses TRBV19 and TRBJ2-2; D unclear. The germline V gene encodes CDR1 LNHDA and CDR2 SQIVND (reference sequence). The CDR3 consists of 14 residues. The CDR3 protein is CASSQQRNIGELFF. CDR3 coding DNA: TGTGCCAGTAGTCAACAGCGAAACATCGGGGAGCTGTTTTTT.

This clonotype was picked up many times. The chain uses TRBV5-1 and TRBJ2-7; maybe TRBD1 (5 bases). With 4 bases removed from V and 3 bases from J, the gap between germline ends came to 14 bases. In germline, CDR1 is SGHRS, CDR2 YFSETQ. The CDR3 runs to 14 residues. The CDR3 here is CASSPSWGFYEQYF. CDR3 nucleotides: TGCGCCAGCAGCCCATCGTGGGGCTTCTACGAGCAGTACTTC.

This clonotype has at least ten counts. The CDR3 coding sequence is TGTGCCAGCAGTTGGGGGGGGGCCGACACCGGGGAGCTGTTTTTT. This encodes CASSWGGADTGELFF. This sequence joins TRBV12-3 or TRBV12-4 and TRBJ2-2; weak D call: TRBD2 (7 bases). The CDR3 contains 15 residues. V lost 4 bases and J 3 bases, leaving 12 bases between the germline ends.

CDR3: CSAVNRRDWEQYF. The CDR3 DNA reads TGCAGTGCTGTTAATAGGAGGGATTGGGAGCAGTACTTC. The chain carries TRBV20-1 and TRBJ2-7, with D possibly TRBD2 on 6 matching bases. Trimming stripped 5 bases from V and 7 bases from J, with 18 bases between. Germline CDR1 DFQATT, CDR2 SNEGSKA (reference sequence). This CDR3 has 13 amino acids.

This clonotype occurred a few times. The chain employs TRBV28 and TRBJ2-7, with D maybe TRBD2 (5 bases). Trimming removed 6 bases at V and 4 bases at J, with 16 bases between. This CDR3 has 14 amino acids. Germline CDR1 MDHEN, CDR2 SYDVKM. CDR3 nucleotides: TGTGCCAGCAGCGGGAACGCCGATTATTACGAGCAGTACTTC. It yields the protein CASSGNADYYEQYF.

There are many counts of this clonotype. The J gene is TRBJ2-3, the V gene TRBV3-1; 14 nucleotides align to TRBD2. Looked up from germline, CDR1 is LGHDT and CDR2 is YNNKEL (reference sequence). CDR3 length: 15 residues. With 5 bases clipped from V and 4 bases from J, the junction kept 2 bases outside the gene matches. The CDR3 protein is CASSAGLAGADTQYF. Written as DNA, the CDR3 is TGTGCCAGCAGCGCGGGACTAGCGGGGGCAGATACGCAGTATTTT.

This clonotype has at least ten counts. The chain combines TRBV7-3 with TRBJ2-1; no firm D call. The CDR3 has 15 residues. Trimming shortened V by 5 bases and J by 0 bases, and 11 bases separated the two germline ends. Germline V gene lookup returns CDR1 SGHTA and CDR2 FQGTGA. CDR3 residues: CASSLDASSYNEQFF. Here the CDR3 DNA reads TGTGCCAGCAGCCTTGACGCGAGCTCCTACAATGAGCAGTTCTTC.

V is TRBV6-2 or TRBV6-3 and J is TRBJ2-2; D not certain. V lost 0 bases to trimming and J lost 7 bases, with 6 bases between them. This CDR3 region has 13 residues. Germline V gene lookup returns CDR1 MNHEY and CDR2 SVGEGT. DNA for the CDR3: TGTGCCAGCAGTTACTCCCTGGGCGGGGAGCTGTTTTTT. Its translation: CASSYSLGGELFF.

In its sample, this clonotype was seen many times. The CDR3 sequence: CASNSPEGGTTEAFF. CDR3 DNA: TGTGCCAGCAATTCCCCGGAGGGAGGGACCACTGAAGCTTTCTTT. This rearrangement joins TRBV7-9 to TRBJ1-1, with a tentative D call TRBD1 (5 bases). Trimming took 7 bases from V and 4 from J, leaving 19 bases between them. In germline, CDR1 is SEHNR, CDR2 FQNEAQ (reference sequence). This CDR3 has 15 amino acids.

The sample holds many counts of this clonotype. The genes are TRBV4-1 and TRBJ2-7; D unclear. Germline CDR1 is MGHRA and CDR2 is YSYEKL. The CDR3 loop spans 14 amino acids. The V and J ends lost 4 bases and 0 bases respectively, with 10 bases between them. The CDR3 DNA reads TGCGCCAGCAGCCCCACAGCGAGCTCCTACGAGCAGTACGTC. Its translation is CASSPTASSYEQYV.

This clonotype was observed a handful of times. This chain joins TRBV20-1 and TRBJ1-2; unclear D gene. The CDR3 is made up of 13 amino acids. Germline CDR1 and CDR2: DFQATT and SNEGSKA (reference sequence). The CDR3 spells CALRNQANYGYTF. The DNA of the CDR3 is TGCGCCCTCAGGAATCAGGCCAATTATGGCTACACCTTC.

In the case of this clonotype: A junction end diverges from the germline sequence, so it may reflect a read error. This chain links TRBV15 with TRBJ1-5; TRBD1 matches at 7 bases. CDR3 size: 14 residues. CDR1 and CDR2 (germline): LNHNV, YYDKDF (reference sequence). CDR3 in DNA: TGTGCCACCAGCGGAGAGACAGGGAGGCAGCCCCAGCATTTT. It specifies CATSGETGRQPQHF.

This clonotype has ten or more counts. The rearrangement uses TRBV11-2 and TRBJ2-1; no clear D gene. The CDR3 consists of 13 residues. Between the trimmed V and J ends, which lost 1 base and 4 bases, there was a span of 5 bases. CDR1 SGHAT and CDR2 FQNNGV come from the germline V gene. The CDR3 sequence is CASSLAGYNEQFF. CDR3 in DNA: TGTGCCAGCAGCTTAGCCGGGTACAATGAGCAGTTCTTC.

This clonotype showed up many times. The chain couples TRBV7-9 to TRBJ1-1; D call uncertain. Per the germline V gene, CDR1 is SEHNR and CDR2 is FQNEAQ (reference sequence). Trimming shortened V by 1 base and J by 1 base, and 7 bases separated the two germline ends. The CDR3 spans 14 residues. CDR3 sequence (DNA): TGTGCCAGCAGCTTAGAAGTACGGAACACTGAAGCTTTCTTT. Its translation: CASSLEVRNTEAFF.

This clonotype appeared many times. This CDR3 is CASSSDRGDEQYV. CDR3 bases: TGTGCCAGCAGCTCGGACAGGGGTGACGAGCAGTACGTC. The chain links TRBV7-9 to TRBJ2-7; TRBD1 matches 9 bases. With V trimmed by 4 bases and J by 5 bases, 3 bases remained unmatched. From germline, CDR1 is SEHNR and CDR2 FQNEAQ (reference sequence). The CDR3 runs 13 residues.

This clonotype turned up a few times. This chain uses TRBV7-6 with TRBJ2-7; D remains unclear. CDR1 and CDR2 from the germline V gene are SGHVS and FNYEAQ. There are 15 residues in the CDR3. V was cut by 1 base and J by 0 bases, with 10 bases left in between. CDR3 in amino acids: CASSLESASSYEQYF. The CDR3 nucleotides are TGTGCCAGCAGCTTAGAGTCGGCGAGCTCCTACGAGCAGTACTTC.

This clonotype was seen only a few times. V gene TRBV12-3 or TRBV12-4 combines with J gene TRBJ1-3; tentatively, D is TRBD1 (6 bases). This CDR3 contains 15 residues. Trimming removed 5 bases at V and 7 bases at J, with 18 bases between. CDR3 DNA: TGTGCCAGCAGTCCGGTAGGGGGGCGTCGGAACACCATATATTTT. This gives the protein CASSPVGGRRNTIYF.